This TCR beta chain was sequenced during a study of T cell responses to AZD1222 COVID-19 vaccine. Germline V gene sequence: CDR1 KGHDR, CDR2 SFDVKD. Trimming pared 2 bases from V and 7 bases from J, leaving 19 bases between. The CDR3 is 17 residues long. The method was immunoSEQ multiplex PCR; TCRdb's version includes in-frame clones alone and lacks a portion of them. The table lists some 120,000 clones, over 85% of them singletons, with about 3% in the top ten. The chain carries TRBV24-1 and TRBJ2-2; D possibly uses TRBD1 or TRBD2 (5 bases each). Sequences were derived from peripheral blood, sampled on day 0 of AZD1222 vaccination. The sequence derives from an adult in good health. Here the CDR3 DNA reads TGTGCCACCAGTGATTCCCTGATTAGAGCTGGGGGCGGGGAGCTGTTTTTT. This gives the protein CATSDSLIRAGGGELFF.